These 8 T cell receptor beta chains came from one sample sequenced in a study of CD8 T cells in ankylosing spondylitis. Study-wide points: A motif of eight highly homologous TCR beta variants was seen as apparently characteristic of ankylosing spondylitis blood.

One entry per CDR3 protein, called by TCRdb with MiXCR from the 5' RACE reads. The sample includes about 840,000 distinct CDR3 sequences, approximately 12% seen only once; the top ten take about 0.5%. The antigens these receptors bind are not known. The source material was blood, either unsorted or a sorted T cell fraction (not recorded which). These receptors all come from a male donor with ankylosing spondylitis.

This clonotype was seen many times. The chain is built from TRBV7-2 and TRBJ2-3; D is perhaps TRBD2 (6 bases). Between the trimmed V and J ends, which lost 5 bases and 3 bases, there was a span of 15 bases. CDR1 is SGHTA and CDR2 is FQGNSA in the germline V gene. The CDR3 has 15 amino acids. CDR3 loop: CASSPRRGGTDTQYF. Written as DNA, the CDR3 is TGTGCCAGCAGCCCCCGGCGGGGTGGAACAGATACGCAGTATTTT.

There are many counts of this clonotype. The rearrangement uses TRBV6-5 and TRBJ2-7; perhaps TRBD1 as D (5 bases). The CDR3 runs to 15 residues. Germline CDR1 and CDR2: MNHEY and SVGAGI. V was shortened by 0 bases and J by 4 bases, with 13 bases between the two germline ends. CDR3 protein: CASSYSGLGEYEQYF. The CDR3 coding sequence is TGTGCCAGCAGTTACTCAGGGCTAGGGGAATACGAGCAGTACTTC.

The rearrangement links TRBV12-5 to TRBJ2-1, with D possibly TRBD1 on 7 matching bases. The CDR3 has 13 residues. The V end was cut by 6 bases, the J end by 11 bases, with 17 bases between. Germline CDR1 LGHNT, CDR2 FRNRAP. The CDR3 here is CASGLTQGGQQFF. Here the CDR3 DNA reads TGTGCTAGTGGCCTAACCCAGGGGGGTCAGCAGTTCTTC.

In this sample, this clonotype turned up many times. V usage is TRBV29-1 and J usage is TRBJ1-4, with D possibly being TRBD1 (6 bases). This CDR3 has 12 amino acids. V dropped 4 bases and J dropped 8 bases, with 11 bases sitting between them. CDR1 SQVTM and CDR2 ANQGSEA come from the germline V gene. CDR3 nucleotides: TGCAGCGTTGCAGGGGCGCGAGAAAAACTGTTTTTT. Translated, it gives CSVAGAREKLFF.

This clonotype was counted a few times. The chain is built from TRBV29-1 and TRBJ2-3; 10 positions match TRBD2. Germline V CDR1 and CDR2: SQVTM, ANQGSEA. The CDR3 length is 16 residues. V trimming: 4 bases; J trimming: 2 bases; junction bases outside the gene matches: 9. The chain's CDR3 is CSVGASGRAFTDTQYF. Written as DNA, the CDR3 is TGCAGCGTTGGGGCTAGCGGGAGAGCTTTCACAGATACGCAGTATTTT.

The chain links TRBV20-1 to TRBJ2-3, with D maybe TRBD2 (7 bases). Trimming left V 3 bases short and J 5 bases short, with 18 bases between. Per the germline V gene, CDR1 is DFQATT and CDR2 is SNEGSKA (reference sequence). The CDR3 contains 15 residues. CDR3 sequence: CSASGGRGSRDTQYF. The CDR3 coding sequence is TGCAGTGCTAGCGGGGGGCGGGGATCTCGAGATACGCAGTATTTT.

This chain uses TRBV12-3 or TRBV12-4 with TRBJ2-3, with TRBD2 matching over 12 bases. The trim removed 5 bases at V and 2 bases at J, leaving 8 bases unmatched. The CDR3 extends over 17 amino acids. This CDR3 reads CASSVRGLAGHTDTQYF. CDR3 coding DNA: TGTGCCAGCAGTGTACGGGGACTAGCGGGTCACACAGATACGCAGTATTTT.

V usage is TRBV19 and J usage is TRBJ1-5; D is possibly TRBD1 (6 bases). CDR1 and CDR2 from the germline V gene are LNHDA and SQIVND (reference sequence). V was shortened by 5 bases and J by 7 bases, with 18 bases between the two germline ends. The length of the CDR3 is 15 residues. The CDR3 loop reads CASSPTGKGGQPQHF. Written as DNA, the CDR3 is TGTGCCAGTAGTCCTACAGGGAAGGGAGGGCAGCCCCAGCATTTT.